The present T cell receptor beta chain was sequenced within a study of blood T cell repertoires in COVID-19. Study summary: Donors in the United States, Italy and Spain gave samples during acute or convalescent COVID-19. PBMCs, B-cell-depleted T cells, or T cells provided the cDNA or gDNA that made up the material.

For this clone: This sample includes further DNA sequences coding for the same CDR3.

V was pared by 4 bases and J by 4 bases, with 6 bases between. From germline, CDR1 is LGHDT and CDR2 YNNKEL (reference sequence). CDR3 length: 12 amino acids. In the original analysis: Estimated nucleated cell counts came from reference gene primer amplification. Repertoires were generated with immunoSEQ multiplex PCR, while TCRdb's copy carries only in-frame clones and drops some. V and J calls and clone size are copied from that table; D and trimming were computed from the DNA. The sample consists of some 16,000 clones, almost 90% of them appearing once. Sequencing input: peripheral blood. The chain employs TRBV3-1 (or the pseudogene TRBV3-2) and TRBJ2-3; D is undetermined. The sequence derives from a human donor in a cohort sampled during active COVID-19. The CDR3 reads CASSPSADTQYF. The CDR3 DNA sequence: TGTGCCAGCAGCCCGAGTGCAGATACGCAGTATTTT.